This T cell receptor (beta chain) was recovered during a study of blood T cells in healthy people across ages. Study-wide results and limits: Whereas aged donors had fewer naive CD4+ cells, long-lived donors had more of them and higher diversity.

Russia was home to the donors, healthy Caucasian individuals aged roughly 6 to 90. This clonotype has a handful of counts. The antigen is not known. Combining a sample-barcoded 5' primer with a J-beta primer mix, a second PCR ran for 7 to 11 cycles. Samples each returned at least 3 million CDR3-containing paired-end reads. TCRdb re-derived calls from the 5' RACE reads in MiXCR, one entry per CDR3 protein. The table includes over a million distinct CDR3 sequences, less than 50% detected once. The sequencing sample was made of blood. The clonotype comes from a woman aged 55-70 years in good health.

CDR3 region: CATSRGGDREQYF. The CDR3 nucleotides read TGTGCCACCAGCAGAGGAGGCGACAGAGAGCAGTACTTC. J is TRBJ2-4 and V is TRBV15; a weak D match, TRBD1 (5 bases). Germline CDR1 reads LNHNV; CDR2 reads YYDKDF (reference sequence). The V end lost 1 base, the J end lost 13 bases, and 14 bases lay between the germline ends. This CDR3 spans 13 amino acids.